A selection of T cell receptor beta chains follows, all from one sample in a study of identical twins. TCRdb processed the 5' RACE reads anew with MiXCR; each CDR3 protein has one entry. The sample records 300,000 to 400,000 distinct CDR3 sequences, more than 9% being singletons. The same data also went into a second study, on yellow fever vaccine responses in identical twins.

The material sequenced was CD8+ T cells sorted from blood. These receptors originate from a woman aged 18-30 years in good health. Both conserved end residues are part of each CDR3. A D gene is named only where the DNA matches it firmly. Expanded clones get a size class; other rows say once, few or many, or leave the size out.

size: few; J: TRBJ2-1; D: TRBD2; V: TRBV3-1; CDR3: CASSQDGGASGGGSYNEQFF; DNA: TGTGCCAGCAGCCAAGATGGAGGGGCTAGCGGGGGTGGTTCCTACAATGAGCAGTTCTTC
size: few; J: TRBJ1-5; D: TRBD1; V: TRBV7-7; CDR3: CASSLRQGGRQPQHF; DNA: TGTGCCAGCAGCTTGCGACAGGGGGGTCGTCAGCCCCAGCATTTT
size: few; J: TRBJ1-1; D: .; V: TRBV4-1; CDR3: CASSQSVGTEAFF; DNA: TGCGCCAGCAGCCAATCGGTGGGGACTGAAGCTTTCTTT
size: .; J: TRBJ2-1; D: TRBD2; V: TRBV12-3/TRBV12-4; CDR3: CASSPNLGTSGNEQFF; DNA: TGTGCCAGCAGCCCTAACCTGGGGACTAGCGGAAATGAGCAGTTCTTC
size: .; J: TRBJ2-1; D: .; V: TRBV7-6; CDR3: CASSFLGGDQFF; DNA: TGTGCCAGCAGCTTTCTTGGTGGGGACCAGTTCTTC
size: .; J: TRBJ1-4; D: .; V: TRBV7-9; CDR3: CASSLDSTNEKLFF; DNA: TGTGCCAGCAGCTTGGACAGCACTAATGAAAAACTGTTTTTT
size: few; J: TRBJ2-1; D: .; V: TRBV15; CDR3: CATSKRRGTDTYNEQFF; DNA: TGTGCCACCAGCAAAAGACGGGGGACGGACACCTACAATGAGCAGTTCTTC
size: .; J: TRBJ2-1; D: .; V: TRBV20-1; CDR3: CSASDIRGSNNEQFF; DNA: TGCAGTGCTAGTGATATCCGGGGCAGCAACAATGAGCAGTTCTTC
size: many; J: TRBJ2-1; D: .; V: TRBV24-1; CDR3: CATRGPGRVYNEQFF; DNA: TGTGCCACCAGGGGCCCGGGTAGGGTCTACAATGAGCAGTTCTTC
size: many; J: TRBJ2-3; D: TRBD2; V: TRBV5-6; CDR3: CASSLAGGPSTSADTQYF; DNA: TGTGCCAGCAGCTTGGCGGGGGGGCCCTCAACAAGTGCAGATACGCAGTATTTT
size: .; J: TRBJ2-1; D: TRBD2; V: TRBV11-1; CDR3: CASSSPASGTSAHNEQFF; DNA: TGTGCCAGCAGCTCCCCCGCCTCCGGGACTAGCGCCCACAATGAGCAGTTCTTC
size: .; J: TRBJ2-2; D: .; V: TRBV27; CDR3: CASSLLRANTGELFF; DNA: TGTGCCAGCAGTTTACTACGCGCGAACACCGGGGAGCTGTTTTTT
size: few; J: TRBJ2-7; D: TRBD1; V: TRBV28; CDR3: CASSSGQERVYEQYF; DNA: TGTGCCAGCAGTTCGGGACAGGAAAGGGTTTACGAGCAGTACTTC
size: .; J: TRBJ2-7; D: TRBD2; V: TRBV7-6; CDR3: CASSPRRPTGGHTYEQYF; DNA: TGTGCCAGCAGCCCACGACGGCCTACGGGAGGGCACACCTACGAGCAGTACTTC
size: .; J: TRBJ1-1; D: .; V: TRBV2; CDR3: CASPGGGEAFF; DNA: TGTGCCAGCCCCGGGGGGGGTGAAGCTTTCTTT
size: .; J: TRBJ2-3; D: TRBD1; V: TRBV10-2; CDR3: CASSEQGDTQYF; DNA: TGCGCCAGCAGTGAACAGGGGGATACGCAGTATTTT
size: many; J: TRBJ2-1; D: TRBD2; V: TRBV5-5; CDR3: CASTGGVNEQFF; DNA: TGTGCCAGCACCGGGGGGGTGAATGAGCAGTTCTTC
size: .; J: TRBJ2-3; D: TRBD2; V: TRBV5-8; CDR3: CASSLAGGTSGNTQYF; DNA: TGTGCCAGCAGCTTGGCCGGAGGCACTAGCGGAAATACGCAGTATTTT
size: few; J: TRBJ2-7; D: TRBD1; V: TRBV7-9; CDR3: CASSKAGTGVYEQYF; DNA: TGTGCCAGCAGCAAAGCCGGGACAGGGGTCTACGAGCAGTACTTC
size: few; J: TRBJ1-5; D: .; V: TRBV28; CDR3: CASSLWANQPQHF; DNA: TGTGCCAGCAGTTTATGGGCCAATCAGCCCCAGCATTTT
size: few; J: TRBJ2-3; D: TRBD1; V: TRBV11-1; CDR3: CASRNRDRADGHTDTQYF; DNA: TGTGCCAGCAGGAACCGGGACAGGGCCGACGGCCACACAGATACGCAGTATTTT
size: few; J: TRBJ2-1; D: TRBD2; V: TRBV28; CDR3: CASRPLSGRAGEQFF; DNA: TGTGCCAGCAGGCCCTTGAGCGGGAGGGCCGGTGAGCAGTTCTTC
size: few; J: TRBJ2-3; D: .; V: TRBV7-3; CDR3: CASSYFGDTQYF; DNA: TGTGCCAGCAGCTATTTTGGAGATACGCAGTATTTT
size: few; J: TRBJ2-2; D: .; V: TRBV29-1; CDR3: CSVGGRVKEANTGELFF; DNA: TGCAGCGTGGGGGGGCGGGTCAAGGAGGCGAACACCGGGGAGCTGTTTTTT